The 17 T cell receptor beta chains below all came from one sample that was sequenced in a study of regulatory T cells in long-lasting Graves disease. In building TCR beta libraries, iRepertoire HTBI primers were used together with Arm-PCR of CDR3 regions. Each CDR3 protein is one row after TCRdb ran MiXCR on the multiplex PCR reads. The table lists about 620,000 distinct CDR3 sequences, 15% to 20% of them singletons. Time point given: newly diagnosed GD, antithyroid drugs for less than 3 months. RNA isolated from PBMCs was used to make the TCR library. The sample was also reused in another study, on T cells in Graves' hyperthyroidism and ophthalmopathy.

The sample was peripheral blood mononuclear cells (PBMCs), taken at new diagnosis, from a patient treated with antithyroid drugs. Receptors originate from a woman in her twenties or thirties with Graves disease.

This clonotype appeared many times. The V call is TRBV3-1, the J call TRBJ2-7; TRBD2 matches at 8 bases. Trimming at V came to 3 bases and at J to 0 bases, leaving 4 bases not matched to a gene. Germline V gene lookup returns CDR1 LGHDT and CDR2 YNNKEL (reference sequence). The CDR3 is 15 residues long. The CDR3: CASSHNAGGSYEQYF. CDR3 DNA sequence: TGTGCCAGCAGCCATAACGCGGGAGGCTCCTACGAGCAGTACTTC.

This clonotype was counted between two and nine times. The chain carries TRBV7-2 and TRBJ2-1; tentatively, D is TRBD1 (5 bases). Germline-derived CDR1 and CDR2 are SGHTA and FQGNSA. V dropped 5 bases and J dropped 0 bases, with 29 bases sitting between them. The CDR3 runs to 21 residues. The CDR3 loop reads CASSPTRARTWGRSSYNEQFF. The CDR3 DNA is TGTGCCAGCAGCCCAACACGGGCCAGAACTTGGGGCAGGAGCTCCTACAATGAGCAGTTCTTC.

This clonotype has a handful of counts. The chain is built from TRBV11-2 and TRBJ2-2, with 7 bases fitting TRBD2. The CDR3 is made up of 16 amino acids. CDR1 is SGHAT, CDR2 FQNNGV, per germline. Trimming removed 5 bases from V and 3 bases from J; junction bases left unmatched: 9. In nucleotides, the CDR3 is TGTGCCAGCAGCCCAATTTGGGGGGGAGACACCGGGGAGCTGTTTTTT. This gives the protein CASSPIWGGDTGELFF.

This sequence joins TRBV12-3 or TRBV12-4 and TRBJ2-1; 8 positions agree with TRBD2. Losses at the gene ends were 5 bases for V and 7 bases for J; bases not matched to a gene: 22. The CDR3 has 19 amino acids. CDR3 sequence reads: CASSVSGNIERGSLNEQFF. CDR3 in DNA: TGTGCCAGCAGTGTTAGCGGGAATATTGAAAGAGGATCCTTAAATGAGCAGTTCTTC.

This clonotype appeared many times. The gene calls are TRBV29-1 and TRBJ2-7; 11 bases align to TRBD1. Germline CDR1 is SQVTM and CDR2 is ANQGSEA. The CDR3 is made up of 14 amino acids. Germline trimming cut 6 bases from V and 0 bases from J; bases unmatched to any gene: 4. The CDR3 DNA reads TGCAGCGTCGGACAGGGGGCGAGCTCCTACGAGCAGTACTTC. Translated: CSVGQGASSYEQYF.

The chain employs TRBV30 and TRBJ1-4; 10 bases line up with TRBD1. There are 15 residues in the CDR3. CDR1 GTSNPN and CDR2 SVGIG come from the germline V gene (reference sequence). V gave up 0 bases and J gave up 8 bases; unmatched junction bases: 6. The CDR3 loop reads CAWSVLGTGEEKLFF. The CDR3 DNA follows: TGTGCCTGGAGTGTACTCGGGACAGGGGAAGAAAAACTGTTTTTT.

The chain is built from TRBV7-9 and TRBJ2-4; perhaps TRBD2 as D (6 bases). Germline V gene sequence: CDR1 SEHNR, CDR2 FQNEAQ (reference sequence). This CDR3 has 15 residues. Between the trimmed V and J ends, which lost 2 bases and 6 bases, there was a span of 14 bases. CDR3 sequence (DNA): TGTGCCAGCAGCTTACCAGGAGGGCTAGGAAACATTCAGTACTTC. Residues: CASSLPGGLGNIQYF.

The V and J genes are TRBV5-4 and TRBJ2-1, with D tentatively TRBD1 or TRBD2 (5 bases each). This CDR3 is 14 amino acids long. Deletions cut 5 bases from V and 6 bases from J, with 15 bases between. Germline V lookup: CDR1 SGHNT, CDR2 YYREEE (reference sequence). The chain's CDR3 is CASSPTGLINEQFF. The CDR3 region has the DNA TGTGCCAGCAGTCCAACAGGACTTATCAATGAGCAGTTCTTC.

This clonotype showed up just a few times. The genes are TRBV27 and TRBJ1-2; D call uncertain. V was shortened by 6 bases and J by 4 bases, with 12 bases between the two germline ends. From germline, CDR1 is MNHEY and CDR2 SMNVEV (reference sequence). The CDR3 sequence is 13 residues long. CDR3 protein: CASRPQGLYGYTF. The CDR3 nucleotides read TGTGCCAGCAGGCCTCAAGGGCTCTATGGCTACACCTTC.

In the case of this clonotype: This may be a read error, as it is one base from a much larger clone. This chain joins TRBV7-3 and TRBJ2-2; TRBD2 matches at 10 bases. The length of the CDR3 is 16 residues. V lost 5 bases to trimming and J lost 6 bases; unmatched junction nucleotides: 9. Germline V gene lookup returns CDR1 SGHTA and CDR2 FQGTGA. The CDR3, as DNA: TGTGCCAGCAGCACAACCTCACTAGCGGGATCCGGGGAGCTGTTTTTT. The encoded protein is CASSTTSLAGSGELFF.

This clonotype has a count of ten or more. The V and J genes are TRBV28 and TRBJ1-6; the D is unclear. The CDR3 extends over 12 amino acids. Per the germline V gene, CDR1 is MDHEN and CDR2 is SYDVKM. Trimming shortened V by 6 bases and J by 9 bases, and 9 bases separated the two germline ends. DNA of the CDR3: TGTGCCAGCAGCACTACGGTTTCACCCCTCCACTTT. Translated, it gives CASSTTVSPLHF.

This clonotype was recorded at least ten times. This CDR3 is CASSSRRGRPSYEQYF. The CDR3, as DNA: TGTGCCAGCAGTTCGCGCAGGGGGCGCCCCTCCTACGAGCAGTACTTC. J is TRBJ2-7 and V is TRBV28, with 8 bases matching TRBD1. Germline V gene lookup returns CDR1 MDHEN and CDR2 SYDVKM. V lost 4 bases and J lost 0; bases outside the gene matches: 8. This CDR3 has 16 amino acids. The full variable domain, completed using reference TRBV28 and TRBJ2-7, is DVKVTQSSRYLVKRTGEKVFLECVQDMDHENMFWYRQDPGLGLRLIYFSYDVKMKEKGDIPEGYSVSREKKERFSLILESASTNQTSMYLCASSSRRGRPSYEQYFGPGTRLTVT.

This clonotype was counted only a few times. The chain recombines TRBV29-1 with TRBJ2-7; TRBD1 is a possible D gene (6 bases). Looked up from germline, CDR1 is SQVTM and CDR2 is ANQGSEA. Between the trimmed V and J ends, which lost 5 bases and 0 bases, there was a span of 11 bases. The CDR3 length is 13 residues. In nucleotides, the CDR3 is TGCAGCGTTCCCCGGGACAACTCCTACGAGCAGTACTTC. Amino acid sequence: CSVPRDNSYEQYF.

The V call is TRBV10-1, the J call TRBJ2-7, with 9 bases lining up with TRBD1. The CDR3 is 15 residues long. Germline assignment: CDR1 WNHNN and CDR2 SYGVQD (reference sequence). V was clipped by 4 bases and J by 2 bases; unmatched bases: 6. The CDR3 DNA follows: TGCGCCAGCAGTGCCGCCGGGACAGGGACCTACGAGCAGTACTTC. It translates to CASSAAGTGTYEQYF.

The chain links TRBV30 to TRBJ1-2; 7 positions match TRBD1. Germline CDR1 reads GTSNPN; CDR2 reads SVGIG (reference sequence). V gave up 1 base and J gave up 4 bases; unmatched junction bases: 6. CDR3 length equals 14 residues. DNA of the CDR3: TGTGCCTGGAGTGGAACAGGGGCGGCCTATGGCTACACCTTC. As protein: CAWSGTGAAYGYTF.

DNA for the CDR3: TGTGCCAGCAGCCAAGGAAGGGACATTCAGTACTTC. As protein: CASSQGRDIQYF. The chain uses TRBV3-1 and TRBJ2-4, with no clear D. The V and J ends lost 1 base and 8 bases respectively, with 6 bases between them. This CDR3 is built from 12 residues. Germline-derived CDR1 and CDR2 are LGHDT and YNNKEL (reference sequence). Full variable domain (outside the CDR3, taken from reference TRBV3-1 and TRBJ2-4): DTAVSQTPKYLVTQMGNDKSIKCEQNLGHDTMYWYKQDSKKFLKIMFSYNNKELIINETVPNRFSPKSPDKAHLNLHINSLELGDSAVYFCASSQGRDIQYFGAGTRLSVL.

This clonotype was detected only a few times. V is TRBV9 and J is TRBJ2-3; TRBD2 matches 9 bases. The germline gives CDR1 SGDLS, CDR2 YYNGEE. The CDR3 is 15 amino acids. J lost 0 bases, V lost 3 bases, and 2 bases had no gene match. The CDR3 DNA sequence: TGTGCCAGCAGCGCTAGCGGGGTGAGCACAGATACGCAGTATTTT. It is translated as CASSASGVSTDTQYF.